This T cell receptor (beta chain) was identified during a study of T-cell reconstitution after alpha-beta-depleted transplantation in children. Study outcomes and limitations: Several hundred expanded graft clones reportedly supplied alpha-beta T cells about two months after transplant. The authors attributed T-cell counts and diversity one year after transplant mostly to newly produced T cells.

Unique molecular identifiers were incorporated during preparation of the TCRbeta library. Each CDR3 protein gets one entry after TCRdb re-called the PCR reads with MiXCR. The table lists about 580,000 distinct CDR3 sequences, 23% of them singletons. This CDR3 comprises 13 residues. J was trimmed by 6 bases and V by 7 bases; bases with no gene match: 9. Germline CDR1 SQVTM, CDR2 ANQGSEA. This clonotype was seen only once. The antigen is unknown. The input for sequencing was PBMCs, mostly from graft donor cells, taken 360 days after TCRalphabeta/CD19-depleted stem cell transplant. The TCR was taken from a boy in the first two years of life who had a stem cell transplant for acute myeloid leukemia, so the T cells may come from the graft donor. V usage is TRBV29-1 and J usage is TRBJ1-1; 9 bases match TRBD1. The CDR3 bases are TGCAGCGGGAAACGGACAGGGGAGGCTGAAGCTTTCTTT. Protein product: CSGKRTGEAEAFF. Full variable domain (outside the CDR3, taken from reference TRBV29-1 and TRBJ1-1): SAVISQKPSRDICQRGTSLTIQCQVDSQVTMMFWYRQQPGQSLTLIATANQGSEATYESGFVIDKFPISRPNLTFSTLTVSNMSPEDSSIYLCSGKRTGEAEAFFGQGTRLTVV.